This T cell receptor beta chain was captured in a study of STAT5B mutations in CD4+ large granular lymphocyte leukemia. Study-level background: Among healthy controls, a particular HLA allele went with more CDR3 'QG' motifs.

Germline CDR1 is MDHEN and CDR2 is SYDVKM. V lost 7 bases and J lost 1, with 7 bases in between. The CDR3 sequence is 12 residues long. Findings and limits, study-wide: No patients shared main leukemic clonotypes, though 20% to 25% appeared at low frequency elsewhere. Top patient clones used TRBV06 genes more often: 8/27 versus 2/35 in controls.

This clone was counted a few times. The antigen is unknown. Here immunoSEQ multiplex PCR was the method, and the copy in TCRdb shows in-frame clones only, minus some. The data hold nearly 45,000 clones, with about 86% observed a single time. Specimen: CD4+ T cells from blood buffy coats. The chain carries TRBV28 and TRBJ1-2; tentatively, D is TRBD1 (6 bases). The receptor was isolated from a human donor in good health. The CDR3 is CASKDSNYGYTF. The CDR3 DNA is TGTGCCAGCAAGGACAGTAACTATGGCTACACCTTC.